These 2 T cell receptor beta chains were sequenced from one sample in a study of blood T cell repertoires in COVID-19. TCRdb keeps only in-frame clones here, not all; method: immunoSEQ multiplex PCR. This table has a few hundred thousand clones, about 88% appearing once. Sequencing input: peripheral blood. Source of these receptors: a man over 45 who had recovered from COVID-19.

The chain links TRBV28 to TRBJ1-6, with no clear D. The germline CDR1 and CDR2 sequences are MDHEN and SYDVKM. V gave up 6 bases and J gave up 7 bases, with 19 bases separating them. The CDR3 extends over 16 amino acids. The CDR3 loop is CASSPLRTSFNSPLHF. CDR3 nucleotide sequence: TGTGCCAGCAGCCCTTTACGGACTTCTTTCAATTCACCCCTCCACTTT.

V and J are TRBV19 and TRBJ2-4, with 10 bases fitting TRBD2. The ends lost 3 bases at V and 9 bases at J; junction bases unmatched: 8. The CDR3 has 15 residues. Germline CDR1 and CDR2: LNHDA and SQIVND (reference sequence). The CDR3 coding sequence is TGTGCCAGTAGTATGGGAACTAGCGGGATCGGCATTCAGTACTTC. Encoded protein: CASSMGTSGIGIQYF. Full variable domain (rest looked up from reference TRBV19 and TRBJ2-4): DGGITQSPKYLFRKEGQNVTLSCEQNLNHDAMYWYRQDPGQGLRLIYYSQIVNDFQKGDIAEGYSVSREKKESFPLTVTSAQKNPTAFYLCASSMGTSGIGIQYFGAGTRLSVL.